The present entry profiles one T cell receptor beta chain with its context. TCRdb's copy holds only in-frame clones and misses some; the assay was immunoSEQ multiplex PCR. The data hold millions of clones, with 85% to 95% observed a single time. Terminally differentiated effector memory CD45RA+ cells were excluded from the naive CD8 cells, which were CD45RO-negative and positively selected for CCR7. These data originate in a study of shared clonotypes between healthy human individuals. The germline gives CDR1 SEHNR, CDR2 FQNEAQ (reference sequence). Trimming at V came to 5 bases and at J to 7 bases, leaving 3 bases not matched to a gene. The CDR3 spans 13 residues.

The sequenced material came from naive CD8+ T cells from PBMCs. The receptor comes from a man aged 18 to 29 in good health. Some clones in this sample may be carry-over from other donors' samples. The V gene is TRBV7-9, the J gene TRBJ2-1, with TRBD1 matching over 9 bases. The CDR3: CASSTGGQNEQFF. CDR3 nucleotides: TGTGCCAGCAGCACAGGGGGCCAAAATGAGCAGTTCTTC.